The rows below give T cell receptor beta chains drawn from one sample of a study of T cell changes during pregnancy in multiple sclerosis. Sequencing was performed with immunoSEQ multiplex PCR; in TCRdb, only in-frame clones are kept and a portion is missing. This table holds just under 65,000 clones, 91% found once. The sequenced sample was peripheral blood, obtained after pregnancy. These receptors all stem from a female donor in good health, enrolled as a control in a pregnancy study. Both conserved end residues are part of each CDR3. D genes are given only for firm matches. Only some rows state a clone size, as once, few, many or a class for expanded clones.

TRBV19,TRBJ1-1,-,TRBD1,CASIEGTANTEAFF,TGTGCCAGTATTGAAGGGACAGCAAACACTGAAGCTTTCTTT
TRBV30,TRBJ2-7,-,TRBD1,CACEVLTGNYEQYF,TGTGCCTGTGAGGTTTTGACAGGGAACTACGAGCAGTACTTC
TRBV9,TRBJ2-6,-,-,CASSAGGGLTF,TGTGCCAGCAGCGCCGGGGGAGGCCTGACTTTC
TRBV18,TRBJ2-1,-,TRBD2,CASSPPSGGAKEQFF,TGTGCCAGCTCACCCCCTAGCGGGGGGGCCAAGGAGCAGTTCTTC
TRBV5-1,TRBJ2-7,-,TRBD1,CASSYLGQEAYEQYF,TGCGCCAGCAGCTACCTGGGACAGGAGGCCTACGAGCAGTACTTC
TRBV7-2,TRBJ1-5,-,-,CASSSSIQGNQPQHF,TGTGCCAGCAGCTCAAGCATACAGGGAAATCAGCCCCAGCATTTT
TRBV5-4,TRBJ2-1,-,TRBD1,CASSFDGTGFQPSSYNEQFF,TGTGCCAGCAGCTTCGATGGGACAGGGTTCCAACCGAGCTCCTACAATGAGCAGTTCTTC
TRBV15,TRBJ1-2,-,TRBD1,CATSLTGSGYGYTF,TGTGCCACCAGTCTGACAGGGAGCGGCTATGGCTACACCTTC
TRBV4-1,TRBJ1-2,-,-,CASRWEGSSYGYTF,TGCGCCAGCCGGTGGGAGGGCAGCAGCTATGGCTACACCTTC
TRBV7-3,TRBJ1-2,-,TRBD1,CASSPTPGTGGAGGYTF,TGTGCCAGCAGCCCAACACCCGGGACAGGGGGCGCGGGGGGCTACACCTTC
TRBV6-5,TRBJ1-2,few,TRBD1,CASSAGQAPYGYTF,TGTGCCAGCAGTGCTGGACAGGCCCCCTATGGCTACACCTTC
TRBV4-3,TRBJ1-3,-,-,CASSQDSGSGNTIYF,TGCGCCAGCAGCCAAGACTCGGGCTCTGGAAACACCATATATTTT
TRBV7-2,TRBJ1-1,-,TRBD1,CASSLMDRATEAFF,TGTGCCAGCAGCTTAATGGACAGGGCCACTGAAGCTTTCTTT
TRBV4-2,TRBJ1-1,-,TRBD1,CASSQAVTGGTEAFF,TGTGCCAGCAGCCAAGCCGTGACAGGGGGCACTGAAGCTTTCTTT
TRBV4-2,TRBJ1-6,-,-,CASSQDQSGTRYSPLHF,TGTGCCAGCAGCCAAGATCAGTCCGGGACAAGGTATTCACCCCTCCACTTT
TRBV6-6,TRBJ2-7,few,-,CASIDGGSYEQYF,TGTGCCAGCATAGATGGCGGTTCCTACGAGCAGTACTTC
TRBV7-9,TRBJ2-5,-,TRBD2,CASSWGTSRETQYF,TGTGCCAGCAGCTGGGGGACTAGCAGAGAGACCCAGTACTTC
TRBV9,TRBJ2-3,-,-,CASSPHGVSTDTQYF,TGTGCCAGCAGCCCCCACGGGGTAAGCACAGATACGCAGTATTTT
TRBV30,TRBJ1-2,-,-,CAWSVAVNYGYTF,TGTGCCTGGAGTGTCGCGGTGAACTATGGCTACACCTTC
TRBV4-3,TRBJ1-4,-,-,CASSQRQVPNEKLFF,TGCGCCAGCAGCCAGAGACAGGTCCCTAATGAAAAACTGTTTTTT
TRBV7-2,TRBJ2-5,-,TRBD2,CASSLEARGGWRETQYF,TGTGCCAGCAGCTTAGAAGCGCGCGGGGGGTGGAGGGAGACCCAGTACTTC
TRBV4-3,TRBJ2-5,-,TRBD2,CASSQGADGGARETQYF,TGCGCCAGCAGCCAAGGGGCGGACGGGGGGGCTAGGGAGACCCAGTACTTC
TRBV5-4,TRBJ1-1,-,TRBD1,CASSAGQGPNTEAFF,TGTGCCAGCAGCGCCGGACAGGGGCCGAACACTGAAGCTTTCTTT
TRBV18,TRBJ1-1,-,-,CASSPSESRGRAFF,TGTGCCAGCTCACCATCTGAGAGTCGAGGGCGAGCTTTCTTT
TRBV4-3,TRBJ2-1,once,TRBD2,CASSQDPASGEQFF,TGCGCCAGCAGCCAAGATCCCGCTAGCGGGGAGCAGTTCTTC
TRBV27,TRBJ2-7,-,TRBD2,CASSLYPTSGGLGYEQYF,TGTGCCAGCAGTTTATACCCGACTAGCGGGGGACTAGGCTACGAGCAGTACTTC
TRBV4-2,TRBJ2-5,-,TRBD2,CASSQDPSGGAETQYF,TGTGCCAGCAGCCAAGACCCCAGCGGGGGGGCGGAGACCCAGTACTTC
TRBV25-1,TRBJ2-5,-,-,CATALTSETQYF,TGTGCCACCGCTTTGACTTCGGAGACCCAGTACTTC
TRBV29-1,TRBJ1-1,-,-,CSVAGGVNTEAFF,TGCAGCGTTGCGGGAGGGGTGAACACTGAAGCTTTCTTT
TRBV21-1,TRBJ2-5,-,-,CASSKLVCWTRQETQYF,TGTGCCAGCAGCAAACTAGTGTGTTGGACTAGACAAGAGACCCAGTACTTC
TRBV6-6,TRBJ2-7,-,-,CASRPSSSYEQYF,TGTGCCAGCAGGCCAAGTAGCTCCTACGAGCAGTACTTC
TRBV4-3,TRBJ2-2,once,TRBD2,CASSQEPGGATTGELFF,TGCGCCAGCAGCCAAGAGCCGGGGGGAGCCACCACCGGGGAGCTGTTTTTT
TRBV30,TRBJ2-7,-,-,CAWSASYEQYF,TGTGCCTGGAGTGCTTCCTACGAGCAGTACTTC
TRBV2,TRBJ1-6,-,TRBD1,CASSPGQINSPLHF,TGTGCCAGCAGTCCGGGACAGATTAATTCACCCCTCCACTTT
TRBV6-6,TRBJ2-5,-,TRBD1,CASSYDEGAPGETQYF,TGTGCCAGCAGTTACGACGAGGGGGCCCCCGGGGAGACCCAGTACTTC
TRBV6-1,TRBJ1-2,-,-,CASSELGRERRQGYTF,TGTGCCAGCAGTGAATTGGGTCGGGAGCGAAGGCAAGGCTACACCTTC
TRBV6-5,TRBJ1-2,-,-,CASSSPGGFYGYTF,TGTGCCAGCAGTTCTCCCGGGGGGTTCTATGGCTACACCTTC
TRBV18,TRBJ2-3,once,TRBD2,CASSPGGSSTDTQYF,TGTGCCAGCTCACCGGGGGGGTCTAGCACAGATACGCAGTATTTT
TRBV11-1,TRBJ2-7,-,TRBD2,CASSLLSGGAGEQYF,TGTGCCAGCAGCCTCCTTAGCGGGGGGGCGGGCGAGCAGTACTTC
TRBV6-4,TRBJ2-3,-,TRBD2,CASSGSGDGTDTQYF,TGTGCCAGCAGTGGAAGCGGGGATGGCACAGATACGCAGTATTTT
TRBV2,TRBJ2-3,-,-,CASGTAIRDTQYF,TGTGCCAGCGGGACTGCCATTCGAGATACGCAGTATTTT
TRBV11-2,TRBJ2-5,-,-,CASSSWTTQETQYF,TGTGCCAGCAGCTCTTGGACTACCCAAGAGACCCAGTACTTC
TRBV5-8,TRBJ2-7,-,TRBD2,CASSPTASGGPSYEQYF,TGTGCCAGCAGCCCAACTGCTAGCGGGGGGCCCTCCTACGAGCAGTACTTC
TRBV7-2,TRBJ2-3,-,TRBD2,CASSRIAGGITDTQYF,TGTGCCAGCAGCCGTATAGCGGGGGGGATCACAGATACGCAGTATTTT
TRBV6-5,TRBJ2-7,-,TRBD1,CASSYDRAEQYF,TGTGCCAGCAGTTACGACAGGGCCGAGCAGTACTTC
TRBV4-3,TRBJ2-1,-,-,CASSQDRPGNYRNEQFF,TGCGCCAGCAGCCAAGATCGGCCAGGGAATTATAGGAATGAGCAGTTCTTC
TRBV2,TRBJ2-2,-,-,CASSNTRNTGELFF,TGTGCCAGCAGTAATACTCGGAACACCGGGGAGCTGTTTTTT
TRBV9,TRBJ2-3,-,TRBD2,CASSAPRGVALHTSTDTQYF,TGTGCCAGCAGCGCCCCTCGGGGGGTCGCGCTTCACACTAGCACAGATACGCAGTATTTT
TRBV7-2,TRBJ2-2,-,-,CASSYRYRNPGELFF,TGTGCCAGCAGCTATCGATACAGGAACCCCGGGGAGCTGTTTTTT
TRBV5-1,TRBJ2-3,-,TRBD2,CASSHSGSDTQYF,TGCGCCAGCAGCCATAGCGGGTCAGATACGCAGTATTTT
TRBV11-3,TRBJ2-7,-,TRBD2,CASTFLTGTSGYEQYF,TGTGCCAGCACCTTCCTTACCGGGACTAGCGGATACGAGCAGTACTTC
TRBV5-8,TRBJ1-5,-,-,CASSLGEPRNQPQHF,TGTGCCAGCAGCTTGGGGGAGCCGAGGAATCAGCCCCAGCATTTT
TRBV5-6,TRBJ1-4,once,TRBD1,CASSPDRGRFNEKLFF,TGTGCCAGCAGCCCAGACAGGGGGCGATTTAATGAAAAACTGTTTTTT
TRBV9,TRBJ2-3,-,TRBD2,CASSVGWGGTDTQYF,TGTGCCAGCAGCGTAGGGTGGGGGGGGACAGATACGCAGTATTTT
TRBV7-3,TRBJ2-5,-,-,CASSLANPPETQYF,TGTGCCAGCAGCTTGGCAAATCCCCCAGAGACCCAGTACTTC